Shown below are 31 T cell receptor beta chains from a single sample sequenced in a study of molecular identifiers for immune sequencing clone quantification. TCRdb ran MiXCR on the PCR reads and lists one entry per CDR3 protein. The data hold more than 85,000 distinct CDR3 sequences, with 30% to 35% observed a single time. What was sequenced was naive CD8+ T cells from blood, with Jurkat cell RNA spiked in. Described subset: FACS-sorted CD8+CD4-CCR7+CD45RA+ naive T cells. The receptors shown here come from a human donor in good health. Some libraries in this study had Jurkat cell RNA spiked in.

V gene TRBV9 combines with J gene TRBJ2-2; D possibly corresponds to TRBD1 (5 bases). This CDR3 contains 18 residues. Trimming removed 7 bases at V and 0 bases at J, with 22 bases between. Germline assignment: CDR1 SGDLS and CDR2 YYNGEE. The CDR3 loop reads CASGYQLGATTNTGELFF. The CDR3 DNA sequence: TGTGCCAGCGGATACCAACTTGGGGCCACAACGAACACCGGGGAGCTGTTTTTT.

Note on this clonotype: A read error may explain this, as a much larger clone is one base away. The J gene is TRBJ1-1, the V gene TRBV5-3, with 7 bases aligning to TRBD1. TRBV5-3 falls under the ORF class, with uncertain function. The CDR3 runs to 15 residues. CDR3 DNA: TGTGCCAGCAGCTTGGTACAGGGGCTCAGGACTGAAGCTTTCTTT. It codes for CASSLVQGLRTEAFF.

This clonotype was picked up many times. The chain couples TRBV28 to TRBJ2-3; D gene unclear. Trimming took 9 bases from V and 0 from J, leaving 16 bases between them. The CDR3 is made up of 15 amino acids. The germline CDR1 and CDR2 sequences are MDHEN and SYDVKM. The CDR3 protein is CASRRWFPSTDTQYF. Written as DNA, the CDR3 is TGTGCCAGTAGGCGGTGGTTTCCTAGCACAGATACGCAGTATTTT.

In its sample, this clonotype was seen a few times. This chain connects TRBV11-2 to TRBJ2-1, with a weak D call TRBD2 (6 bases). CDR3 size: 17 residues. V gave up 2 bases and J gave up 3 bases, with 17 bases separating them. Germline CDR1 SGHAT, CDR2 FQNNGV. CDR3 nucleotide sequence: TGTGCCAGCAGCTTAACGCAGGCTAGCGCCTACTACAATGAGCAGTTCTTC. Translated: CASSLTQASAYYNEQFF.

The chain joins TRBV5-1 to TRBJ2-7; 8 nucleotides agree with TRBD2. J lost 5 bases, V lost 4 bases, and 23 bases had no gene match. CDR3 length: 19 amino acids. Germline values: CDR1 SGHRS, CDR2 YFSETQ. The CDR3 protein is CASSPWRSSGTDPENEQYF. The CDR3 bases are TGCGCCAGCAGCCCCTGGCGTAGTAGCGGGACCGATCCGGAGAACGAGCAGTACTTC. The full variable domain, its missing parts supplied by reference TRBV5-1 and TRBJ2-7, is KAGVTQTPRYLIKTRGQQVTLSCSPISGHRSVSWYQQTPGQGLQFLFEYFSETQRNKGNFPGRFSGRQFSNSRSEMNVSTLELGDSALYLCASSPWRSSGTDPENEQYFGPGTRLTVT.

Regarding this clonotype: A read error may account for a junction end that differs from germline. This chain links TRBV5-3 with TRBJ2-1, with TRBD2 matching 9 bases. TRBV5-3 is noted as an ORF with a role that remains uncertain. The CDR3 runs 16 residues. The CDR3 nucleotides read TGTGCCAGCAGCTTGCTTGGCGGGAGGGCCGGTAATGAGCAGTTCTTC. Protein: CASSLLGGRAGNEQFF.

This chain links TRBV13 with TRBJ1-5; a weak D match, TRBD1 (6 bases). Per the germline V gene, CDR1 is PRHDT and CDR2 is FYEKMQ (reference sequence). The CDR3 contains 15 residues. V was shortened by 5 bases and J by 1 base, with 12 bases between the two germline ends. The CDR3 DNA reads as TGTGCCAGCAGCCAGGGCAGGGGAAGCAATCAGCCCCAGCATTTT. Residues: CASSQGRGSNQPQHF.

This clonotype was detected a few times. This rearrangement joins TRBV9 to TRBJ2-7; possible D gene TRBD1, 7 bases. Trimming removed 4 bases at V and 0 bases at J, with 14 bases between. The length of the CDR3 is 15 residues. Germline-derived CDR1 and CDR2 are SGDLS and YYNGEE. The CDR3 here is CASSPWRGPSYEQYF. CDR3 coding DNA: TGTGCCAGCAGCCCTTGGAGGGGGCCCTCCTACGAGCAGTACTTC.

Regarding this clonotype: Since a much larger clone is just one base distant, this may be a read error. The genes are TRBV9 and TRBJ2-7, with 8 bases that match TRBD1. This CDR3 has 13 amino acids. The germline V gene encodes CDR1 SGDLS and CDR2 YYNGEE. V gave up 4 bases and J gave up 5 bases; unmatched junction bases: 5. The CDR3 region has the DNA TGTGCCAGCAGCAGTCAGGGGGCCCACGAGCAGTACTTC. This codes for CASSSQGAHEQYF.

This clonotype was detected once. At one end the junction does not follow the germline gene, possibly because of a read error. The chain links TRBV5-3 to TRBJ1-4, with D tentatively TRBD1 (5 bases). TRBV5-3 is an ORF, with its function uncertain. The CDR3 has 13 residues. CDR3 sequence: CASSGGTHEILFF. The DNA of the CDR3 is TGTGCCAGCAGCGGCGGGACGCATGAAATACTGTTTTTT.

This chain links TRBV12-3 or TRBV12-4 with TRBJ1-4, with a possible D match to TRBD1 (6 bases). This CDR3 is built from 16 residues. V was shortened by 5 bases and J by 2 bases, with 15 bases between the two germline ends. For the CDR3, the DNA is TGTGCCAGCAGTGGACCGGGGGCCCGGACTAATGAAAAACTGTTTTTT. It codes for CASSGPGARTNEKLFF.

To note about this clonotype: Germline is not matched at one junction end, which may reflect a read error. The genes are TRBV7-9 and TRBJ2-5, with TRBD2 identical over 8 bases. The CDR3 spans 15 residues. Looked up from germline, CDR1 is SEHNR and CDR2 is FQNEAQ (reference sequence). The CDR3 reads CTSSLAGHYQETQYF. The CDR3 DNA reads TGTACCAGCAGCTTAGCGGGGCACTACCAAGAGACCCAGTACTTC.

The genes are TRBV5-1 and TRBJ2-2; unclear D gene. CDR3 length: 16 amino acids. The V end lost 1 base, the J end lost 0 bases, and 10 bases lay between the germline ends. The V gene's germline CDR1 is SGHRS and CDR2 YFSETQ. The CDR3 DNA follows: TGCGCCAGCAGCTTGTCTCGGCAAGCGAACACCGGGGAGCTGTTTTTT. Translating gives CASSLSRQANTGELFF.

The chain employs TRBV19 and TRBJ1-1, with D hard to call. With 8 bases removed from V and 1 base from J, the gap between germline ends came to 8 bases. This CDR3 contains 12 residues. The V gene's germline CDR1 is LNHDA and CDR2 SQIVND (reference sequence). Here the CDR3 DNA reads TGTGCCAGTGCCCCCGGGAACACTGAAGCTTTCTTT. The encoded protein is CASAPGNTEAFF.

A note on this clonotype: One end of the junction is discordant with germline, which a read error may explain. The chain combines TRBV12-3 or TRBV12-4 with TRBJ2-7; possibly TRBD2 for D (5 bases). The assigned J gene may be wrong: the sequence end matches TRBJ2-1 better. The CDR3 has 14 residues. CDR3 DNA: TGTGCCTGCAGTTTAAGCAGGAGTGACTACGAGCAGTTCTTC. Its protein product is CACSLSRSDYEQFF.

The chain couples TRBV28 to TRBJ2-5; 10 bases agree with TRBD2. V trimming: 5 bases; J trimming: 1 base; junction bases outside the gene matches: 7. Germline values: CDR1 MDHEN, CDR2 SYDVKM. The CDR3 is 16 residues long. The CDR3 coding sequence is TGTGCCAGCAGTCCCTGGACTAGCGGAGCCCAAGAGACCCAGTACTTC. It encodes CASSPWTSGAQETQYF.

Regarding this clonotype: The conserved phenylalanine or tryptophan normally closing the CDR3 is absent here, so this likely arose from a read error. The rearrangement uses TRBV19 and TRBJ2-4; D may correspond to TRBD1 or TRBD2 (5 bases each). V dropped 0 bases and J dropped 0 bases, with 15 bases sitting between them. The CDR3 has 18 amino acids. CDR1 and CDR2 (germline): LNHDA, SQIVND (reference sequence). As DNA, the CDR3 is TGTGCCAGTAGTATAGATGGCGAGGGGAAATTAGCCAAAAACATTCAGTACCTC. Translating gives CASSIDGEGKLAKNIQYL.

This clonotype was counted a few times. This chain links TRBV7-9 with TRBJ2-1, with 8 bases identical to TRBD2. After removal of 3 bases from V and 9 bases from J, the junction contained 10 bases not matched to a gene. Germline loops: CDR1 SEHNR, CDR2 FQNEAQ (reference sequence). The length of the CDR3 is 15 residues. The CDR3 nucleotides are TGTGCCAGCAGCTTGATGGCGGGGGGTCTAGGTGAGCAGTTCTTC. Translating gives CASSLMAGGLGEQFF.

This clonotype was seen ten or more times. The V call is TRBV6-5, the J call TRBJ1-1; D unresolved. CDR3 size: 13 residues. V was shortened by 3 bases and J by 1 base, with 6 bases between the two germline ends. The germline V gene has CDR1 MNHEY and CDR2 SVGAGI. CDR3 bases: TGTGCCAGCAGTTATCGAAGGAACACTGAAGCTTTCTTT. It is translated as CASSYRRNTEAFF.

The chain is built from TRBV2 and TRBJ1-5; the match to TRBD1 covers 8 bases. V shed 6 bases and J 4 bases; nucleotides not matched to a gene: 14. Per germline, CDR1 SNHLY and CDR2 FYNNEI. The CDR3 covers 17 residues. The CDR3 DNA reads TGTGCCAGCAGCACCCAGACAGGGGCCGTCAGAAATCAGCCCCAGCATTTT. This encodes CASSTQTGAVRNQPQHF.

The gene calls are TRBV7-6 and TRBJ1-5; 9 bases line up with TRBD1. The CDR3 length is 16 residues. The germline gives CDR1 SGHVS, CDR2 FNYEAQ. Unmatched junction bases numbered 12, after V lost 6 bases and J lost 6 bases. This chain's CDR3 is CASSPLTGGWSQPQHF. Here the CDR3 DNA reads TGTGCCAGCAGTCCGCTGACAGGGGGTTGGTCTCAGCCCCAGCATTTT. The full variable domain, rest sourced from reference TRBV7-6 and TRBJ1-5, is GAGVSQSPRYKVTKRGQDVALRCDPISGHVSLYWYRQALGQGPEFLTYFNYEAQQDKSGLPNDRFSAERPEGSISTLTIQRTEQRDSAMYRCASSPLTGGWSQPQHFGDGTRLSIL.

About this clonotype: The junction departs from the called germline gene at one end, perhaps through a read error. J is TRBJ2-2 and V is TRBV6-2 or TRBV6-3, with 9 bases that match TRBD1. The germline V gene has CDR1 MNHEY and CDR2 SVGEGT. The CDR3 totals 15 residues. The CDR3 protein is CASSYGTGLAGELIF. The DNA of the CDR3 is TGTGCCAGCAGTTACGGGACAGGGTTGGCCGGGGAGCTGATTTTT.

This sequence joins TRBV5-6 and TRBJ2-3, with 9 bases fitting TRBD2. This CDR3 spans 14 amino acids. J lost 5 bases, V lost 0 bases, and 1 base had no gene match. Germline V gene data show CDR1 as SGHDT and CDR2 as YYEEEE. CDR3 loop: CASSLVAGVDTQYF. As DNA, the CDR3 is TGTGCCAGCAGCTTGGTAGCGGGAGTAGATACGCAGTATTTT. Full variable domain (rest looked up from reference TRBV5-6 and TRBJ2-3): DAGVTQSPTHLIKTRGQQVTLRCSPKSGHDTVSWYQQALGQGPQFIFQYYEEEERQRGNFPDRFSGHQFPNYSSELNVNALLLGDSALYLCASSLVAGVDTQYFGPGTRLTVL.

This clonotype was detected only once. Because the CDR3 is missing its conserved closing phenylalanine or tryptophan, this is likely a read error. The chain uses TRBV4-3 and TRBJ2-4; D is unresolved. The CDR3 length is 14 residues. Trimming removed 4 bases from V and 0 bases from J, with 7 bases in between. Germline V gene lookup returns CDR1 LGHNA and CDR2 YSLEER. The CDR3 region is CASSLAVAKNIQYL. The DNA of the CDR3 is TGCGCCAGCAGCCTTGCGGTAGCCAAAAACATTCAGTACCTC.

This clonotype was seen ten or more times. The chain carries TRBV27 and TRBJ1-2; D is uncertain. V shed 3 bases and J shed 2 bases, with 7 bases lying between them. Looked up from germline, CDR1 is MNHEY and CDR2 is SMNVEV (reference sequence). The CDR3 extends over 13 amino acids. CDR3 residues: CASSLADNYGYTF. Here the CDR3 DNA reads TGTGCCAGCAGTTTGGCAGACAACTATGGCTACACCTTC.

This clonotype was detected only a few times. The rearrangement joins TRBV27 to TRBJ2-6, with a weak D call TRBD2 (5 bases). This CDR3 comprises 18 residues. The germline V and J ends were trimmed by 3 bases and 4 bases, with 19 bases remaining between them. Germline CDR1 is MNHEY and CDR2 is SMNVEV (reference sequence). The CDR3 DNA follows: TGTGCCAGCAGTTTCGGCTGGCTTCGGGGTTCCGGGGCCAACGTCCTGACTTTC. Its protein is CASSFGWLRGSGANVLTF. The full variable domain, its missing parts supplied by reference TRBV27 and TRBJ2-6, is EAQVTQNPRYLITVTGKKLTVTCSQNMNHEYMSWYRQDPGLGLRQIYYSMNVEVTDKGDVPEGYKVSRKEKRNFPLILESPSPNQTSLYFCASSFGWLRGSGANVLTFGAGSRLTVL.

The gene calls are TRBV28 and TRBJ2-5; 8 positions agree with TRBD2. CDR3 length: 15 residues. The V and J ends lost 2 bases and 5 bases, in that order; junction bases with no gene match: 7. The germline V gene has CDR1 MDHEN and CDR2 SYDVKM. CDR3 coding DNA: TGTGCCAGCAGTTTAGGGACTAGGATCGGGGAGACCCAGTACTTC. Its protein is CASSLGTRIGETQYF. The full variable domain, in which reference TRBV28 and TRBJ2-5 provide the parts outside the CDR3, is DVKVTQSSRYLVKRTGEKVFLECVQDMDHENMFWYRQDPGLGLRLIYFSYDVKMKEKGDIPEGYSVSREKKERFSLILESASTNQTSMYLCASSLGTRIGETQYFGPGTRLLVL.

Regarding this clonotype: A read error may produce the germline difference seen at one junction end. This rearrangement joins TRBV6-5 to TRBJ2-3; the match to TRBD2 covers 10 bases. This CDR3 comprises 15 residues. Germline-derived CDR1 and CDR2 are MNHEY and SVGAGI. The CDR3 coding sequence is TGTGCCAGCAGCGGACTAGCGGCTAGCACAGATATGCAGTATTTT. As protein: CASSGLAASTDMQYF.

This clonotype was counted at least ten times. This rearrangement joins TRBV5-5 to TRBJ2-5; D may be TRBD2 (5 bases). CDR3 length: 15 residues. V lost 3 bases and J 5 bases, leaving 17 bases between the germline ends. Looked up from germline, CDR1 is SGHKS and CDR2 is YYEKEE (reference sequence). The CDR3 DNA reads as TGTGCCAGCAGCTCTATCGGGGTATTTGGGGAGACCCAGTACTTC. It codes for CASSSIGVFGETQYF.

This clonotype has just a few counts. The chain couples TRBV28 to TRBJ1-5, with D hard to call. This CDR3 region has 15 residues. Germline CDR1 MDHEN, CDR2 SYDVKM. The V end lost 3 bases, the J end lost 3 bases, and 12 bases lay between the germline ends. The CDR3 spells CASSFSDGYNQPQHF. CDR3 DNA sequence: TGTGCCAGCAGTTTCTCGGACGGCTACAATCAGCCCCAGCATTTT.

With respect to this clonotype: The junction and the germline gene differ at one end; a read error may be behind it. This chain uses TRBV20-1 with TRBJ2-2; D is undetermined. CDR3 size: 11 residues. Germline loops: CDR1 DFQATT, CDR2 SNEGSKA (reference sequence). The CDR3 region is CGASFGGELFF. CDR3 coding DNA: TGCGGTGCTAGTTTTGGCGGGGAGCTGTTTTTT.